The entry that follows covers one T cell receptor (beta chain) sequence. TCRdb fed the RT-PCR reads into MiXCR, producing one record per CDR3 protein. The data hold about 680,000 distinct CDR3 sequences, with 11% to 15% observed a single time. This CDR3 spans 13 amino acids. V lost 5 bases and J lost 11; bases outside the gene matches: 11. CDR1 and CDR2 (germline): DFQATT, SNEGSKA (reference sequence). The chain carries TRBV20-1 and TRBJ1-4, with 7 positions matching TRBD1. Sequenced material: memory CD4+ T cells from blood. The source is a female donor in good health, serving as a healthy control. CDR3: CSAPKFTGDKLFF. CDR3 DNA: TGCAGTGCTCCAAAGTTTACAGGGGACAAACTGTTTTTT.